One sample yielded the 25 T cell receptor beta chains listed below, sequenced in a study of blood T cells in healthy people across ages. Primers used in a second PCR of about 7 to 12 cycles were a sample-barcoded 5' primer and a J-beta primer mix. Using its own MiXCR run on the 5' RACE reads, TCRdb lists one record per CDR3 protein. The sample comprises approximately 880,000 distinct CDR3 sequences, about 48% of which are singletons, and 13% rests with the top ten. The sequencing sample was made of blood. These receptors were collected from a man aged 25-40 years in good health.

This clonotype was observed once. The CDR3 sequence is CASSPPDRVGYEQYF. The CDR3 coding sequence is TGTGCCAGCAGCCCACCGGACAGGGTGGGCTACGAGCAGTACTTC. This sequence joins TRBV7-2 and TRBJ2-5, with 8 bases that match TRBD1. The last part of the DNA fits TRBJ2-7 better; the J call may be wrong. CDR3 size: 15 residues. Germline CDR1 and CDR2: SGHTA and FQGNSA.

CDR3 sequence (DNA): TGCAGCGTTCGCGGGGTTCAAGAGACCCAGTACTTC. It specifies CSVRGVQETQYF. The chain recombines TRBV29-1 with TRBJ2-5; D possibly corresponds to TRBD2 (6 bases). This CDR3 has 12 residues. Trimming removed 5 bases at V and 2 bases at J, with 9 bases between. Germline V gene data show CDR1 as SQVTM and CDR2 as ANQGSEA.

This clonotype occurred a few times. This chain links TRBV28 with TRBJ2-3; tentative D call: TRBD2 (6 bases). Deletions cut 2 bases from V and 0 bases from J, with 9 bases between. CDR1 is MDHEN and CDR2 is SYDVKM in the germline V gene. The CDR3 length is 15 residues. The CDR3, as DNA: TGTGCCAGCAGTTTAGAGGAGGGGAGCACAGATACGCAGTATTTT. Amino acid sequence: CASSLEEGSTDTQYF. Based on the CDR3 plus reference TRBV28 and TRBJ2-3, the full variable domain is DVKVTQSSRYLVKRTGEKVFLECVQDMDHENMFWYRQDPGLGLRLIYFSYDVKMKEKGDIPEGYSVSREKKERFSLILESASTNQTSMYLCASSLEEGSTDTQYFGPGTRLTVL.

The J gene is TRBJ2-1, the V gene TRBV7-3, with 10 bases aligning to TRBD2. The V gene's germline CDR1 is SGHTA and CDR2 FQGTGA. This CDR3 is 14 amino acids long. The V segment lost 4 bases and the J segment 6 bases; nucleotides outside the gene matches: 3. CDR3 in amino acids: CASSSSGSVNEQFF. As DNA, the CDR3 is TGTGCCAGCAGCTCTAGCGGGAGTGTCAATGAGCAGTTCTTC.

On this clonotype itself: One junction end does not reproduce the germline sequence, and a read error may be involved. V usage is TRBV5-4 and J usage is TRBJ2-1; perhaps D is TRBD1 or TRBD2 (6 bases each). This CDR3 spans 15 amino acids. The germline V gene encodes CDR1 SGHNT and CDR2 YYREEE (reference sequence). CDR3 amino acids: CARSLAGGAFRGQFF. Here the CDR3 DNA reads TGTGCCCGCAGCTTGGCCGGGGGCGCCTTTAGGGGGCAGTTCTTC.

This clonotype occurred once. The genes are TRBV7-3 and TRBJ2-2, with 8 bases aligning to TRBD2. The CDR3 extends over 15 amino acids. Germline assignment: CDR1 SGHTA and CDR2 FQGTGA. V lost 1 base and J lost 6; bases outside the gene matches: 4. CDR3 sequence reads: CASSLNGGASGELFF. CDR3 nucleotide sequence: TGTGCCAGCAGCTTAAACGGGGGGGCATCCGGGGAGCTGTTTTTT.

The chain has TRBV4-2 and TRBJ1-1; 7 bases agree with TRBD1. Germline CDR1 reads LGHNA; CDR2 reads YNFKEQ. This CDR3 has 13 amino acids. Trimming cost V 4 bases and J 6 bases; bases outside gene matches: 5. CDR3 nucleotides: TGTGCCAGCAGCCCAGGGGGGTACTCTGAAGCTTTCTTT. Its translation is CASSPGGYSEAFF.

CDR3 region: CASRTDGRAQHF. As DNA, the CDR3 is TGTGCCAGCAGAACGGACGGGAGGGCCCAGCATTTT. The chain combines TRBV6-2 or TRBV6-3 with TRBJ1-5; D call uncertain. The V and J ends lost 6 bases and 11 bases respectively, with 14 bases between them. This CDR3 has 12 residues. The germline gives CDR1 MNHEY, CDR2 SVGEGT.

This clonotype was observed a few times. V and J are TRBV7-2 and TRBJ2-5; D possibly uses TRBD1 or TRBD2 (5 bases each). Trimming pared 5 bases from V and 1 base from J, leaving 11 bases between. The CDR3 is 14 amino acids. CDR1 SGHTA and CDR2 FQGNSA come from the germline V gene. CDR3 loop: CASSLGRFQETQYF. Written as DNA, the CDR3 is TGTGCCAGCAGCCTGGGACGGTTCCAAGAGACCCAGTACTTC.

The table lists this clonotype with a few counts. The rearrangement links TRBV20-1 to TRBJ2-5; TRBD2 matches at 12 bases. CDR1 is DFQATT and CDR2 is SNEGSKA in the germline V gene (reference sequence). Trimming removed 2 bases from V and 4 bases from J; junction bases left unmatched: 8. CDR3 length: 16 residues. CDR3 in amino acids: CSARSPSGGAGETQYF. CDR3 nucleotide sequence: TGCAGTGCTAGATCCCCTAGCGGGGGGGCCGGAGAGACCCAGTACTTC.

This clonotype is a singleton in its sample. J is TRBJ2-1 and V is TRBV4-1; a weak D match, TRBD2 (6 bases). There are 14 residues in the CDR3. CDR1 and CDR2 (germline): MGHRA, YSYEKL. V lost 6 bases and J lost 4, with 13 bases in between. The CDR3 reads CASSPRDLYNEQFF. The CDR3 nucleotides are TGCGCCAGCAGTCCTCGGGACTTATACAATGAGCAGTTCTTC.

The DNA of the CDR3 is TGTGCCAGCAGCCAAGATCGGGGGGTTGGTCAGCCCCAGCATTTT. It specifies CASSQDRGVGQPQHF. The V gene is TRBV4-2, the J gene TRBJ1-5, with D perhaps TRBD1 (5 bases). The CDR3 totals 15 residues. Germline CDR1 LGHNA, CDR2 YNFKEQ. Trimming removed 0 bases at V and 6 bases at J, with 12 bases between.

This rearrangement joins TRBV12-3 or TRBV12-4 to TRBJ1-2; D may be TRBD1 (5 bases). V lost 3 bases and J 8 bases, leaving 22 bases between the germline ends. The CDR3 has 16 residues. The CDR3 is CASSFRSGGDLQGYTF. CDR3 nucleotide sequence: TGTGCCAGCAGTTTCAGGTCTGGGGGGGACCTGCAGGGCTACACCTTC.

This clonotype was observed a handful of times. This sequence joins TRBV7-2 and TRBJ1-2, with D unresolved. The CDR3 totals 14 residues. With 4 bases removed from V and 4 bases from J, the gap between germline ends came to 13 bases. CDR1 is SGHTA and CDR2 is FQGNSA in the germline V gene. Here the CDR3 DNA reads TGTGCCAGCAGCTCAAAGGGATACGGCTATGGCTACACCTTC. It translates to CASSSKGYGYGYTF. Filled out from reference TRBV7-2 and TRBJ1-2, the complete variable domain reads GAGVSQSPSNKVTEKGKDVELRCDPISGHTALYWYRQSLGQGLEFLIYFQGNSAPDKSGLPSDRFSAERTGGSVSTLTIQRTQQEDSAVYLCASSSKGYGYGYTFGSGTRLTVV.

This chain connects TRBV6-1 to TRBJ1-2, with a possible D match to TRBD1 (5 bases). Germline V gene data show CDR1 as MNHNS and CDR2 as SASEGT. V was pared by 6 bases and J by 6 bases, with 14 bases between. This CDR3 has 13 residues. The CDR3 coding sequence is TGTGCCAGCAGAGATACAGGCGTGCATGGCTACACCTTC. Residues: CASRDTGVHGYTF.

This clonotype was detected a few times. The V and J genes are TRBV14 and TRBJ2-2; no definite D call. CDR3 length: 12 amino acids. The V end was cut by 3 bases, the J end by 8 bases, with 7 bases between. From germline, CDR1 is SGHDN and CDR2 FVKESK. The CDR3 is CASSQIGGELFF. CDR3 bases: TGTGCCAGCAGCCAGATTGGAGGGGAGCTGTTTTTT.

This sequence joins TRBV4-2 and TRBJ1-2, with a weak D call TRBD1 (5 bases). V was trimmed by 3 bases and J by 3 bases, leaving 14 bases between them. The CDR3 runs 15 residues. Germline CDR1 and CDR2: LGHNA and YNFKEQ. The CDR3 loop reads CASSHPLGGDYGYTF. DNA of the CDR3: TGTGCCAGCAGCCATCCCCTGGGGGGTGACTATGGCTACACCTTC.

The chain links TRBV7-8 to TRBJ2-5, with 7 positions matching TRBD1. CDR3 length: 15 residues. Germline assignment: CDR1 SGHVS and CDR2 FQNEAQ. With V trimmed by 7 bases and J by 0 bases, 8 bases remained unmatched. CDR3 nucleotides: TGTGCCAGCATCGGCGAACAGGGGTACCAAGAGACCCAGTACTTC. Its protein is CASIGEQGYQETQYF. Complete variable domain (other parts from reference TRBV7-8 and TRBJ2-5): GAGVSQSPRYKVAKRGQDVALRCDPISGHVSLFWYQQALGQGPEFLTYFQNEAQLDKSGLPSDRFFAERPEGSVSTLKIQRTQQEDSAVYLCASIGEQGYQETQYFGPGTRLLVL.

V and J are TRBV7-9 and TRBJ2-3; D not certain. The CDR3 extends over 15 amino acids. The V end lost 3 bases, the J end lost 0 bases, and 10 bases lay between the germline ends. Germline-derived CDR1 and CDR2 are SEHNR and FQNEAQ (reference sequence). CDR3 DNA sequence: TGTGCCAGCAGCTTGATTGGGTATAGCACAGATACGCAGTATTTT. As protein: CASSLIGYSTDTQYF. The variable domain in full, completed from reference TRBV7-9 and TRBJ2-3, reads DTGVSQNPRHKITKRGQNVTFRCDPISEHNRLYWYRQTLGQGPEFLTYFQNEAQLEKSRLLSDRFSAERPKGSFSTLEIQRTEQGDSAMYLCASSLIGYSTDTQYFGPGTRLTVL.

Many counts were recorded for this clonotype. The chain carries TRBV12-5 and TRBJ2-1, with 10 bases aligning to TRBD1. CDR3 length equals 17 residues. Germline-derived CDR1 and CDR2 are LGHNT and FRNRAP. Trimming took 1 base from V and 5 from J; bases not matched to a gene: 8. The CDR3 DNA reads as TGTGCTAGTGGTTTGGCCACCGGGACAGGGGTCCACAATGAGCAGTTCTTC. Translation: CASGLATGTGVHNEQFF.

The V and J genes are TRBV20-1 and TRBJ2-3, with 7 bases lining up with TRBD1. The CDR3 is made up of 15 amino acids. Germline CDR1 is DFQATT and CDR2 is SNEGSKA (reference sequence). V gave up 3 bases and J gave up 2 bases; unmatched junction bases: 8. This CDR3 reads CSASSGQRYTDTQYF. DNA of the CDR3: TGCAGTGCTAGCTCGGGACAGCGTTACACAGATACGCAGTATTTT.

The table lists this clonotype with many counts. The chain combines TRBV12-3 or TRBV12-4 with TRBJ2-7, with D tentatively TRBD1 (6 bases). The V end lost 3 bases, the J end lost 0 bases, and 12 bases lay between the germline ends. The CDR3 is 15 amino acids. The DNA of the CDR3 is TGTGCCAGCAGTTTGTGGCAGGGGAGCTCCTACGAGCAGTACTTC. Protein sequence: CASSLWQGSSYEQYF.

The chain joins TRBV27 to TRBJ2-1; D is perhaps TRBD2 (8 bases). Germline-derived CDR1 and CDR2 are MNHEY and SMNVEV (reference sequence). Trimming took off 8 bases at V and 8 bases at J, with 16 bases between the two ends. The CDR3 consists of 13 residues. CDR3: CASAPGGGYEQFF. The CDR3 DNA sequence: TGTGCCAGCGCCCCGGGAGGGGGCTATGAGCAGTTCTTC.

In its sample, this clonotype was seen a few times. This sequence joins TRBV10-2 and TRBJ2-1; D is possibly TRBD2 (7 bases). The V gene lost 3 bases and the J gene lost 6 bases, with 15 bases spanning the gap. The length of the CDR3 is 15 residues. Per germline, CDR1 WSHSY and CDR2 SAAADI. Here the CDR3 DNA reads TGCGCCAGCAGTGACGCGGCGGGGGCGCTCAATGAGCAGTTCTTC. Its protein is CASSDAAGALNEQFF.

This chain joins TRBV6-6 and TRBJ2-6; tentative D call: TRBD1 (6 bases). Trimming took off 2 bases at V and 2 bases at J, with 13 bases between the two ends. The CDR3 is made up of 17 amino acids. Germline CDR1 and CDR2: MNHNY and SVGAGI (reference sequence). The CDR3 coding sequence is TGTGCCAGCAGTTACACAGGGCATGATGCTGGGGCCAACGTCCTGACTTTC. Encoded protein: CASSYTGHDAGANVLTF.